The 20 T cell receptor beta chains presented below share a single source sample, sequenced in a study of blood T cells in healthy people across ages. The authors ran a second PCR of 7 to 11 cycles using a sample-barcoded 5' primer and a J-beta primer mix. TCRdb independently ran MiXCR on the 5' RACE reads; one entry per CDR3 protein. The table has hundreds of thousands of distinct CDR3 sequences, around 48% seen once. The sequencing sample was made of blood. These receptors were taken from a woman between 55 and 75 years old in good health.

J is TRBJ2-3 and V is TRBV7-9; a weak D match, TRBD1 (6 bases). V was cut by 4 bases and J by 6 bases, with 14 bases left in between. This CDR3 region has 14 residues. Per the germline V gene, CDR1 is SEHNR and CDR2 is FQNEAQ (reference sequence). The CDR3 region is CASSSGQPGDTQYF. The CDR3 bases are TGTGCCAGCAGCTCCGGACAGCCGGGGGATACGCAGTATTTT.

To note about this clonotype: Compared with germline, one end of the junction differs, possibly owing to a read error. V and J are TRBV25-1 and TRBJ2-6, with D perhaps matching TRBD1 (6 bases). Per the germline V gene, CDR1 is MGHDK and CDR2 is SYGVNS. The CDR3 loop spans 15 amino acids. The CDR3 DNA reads TGTGCCAGCAGTGATACAGGGCGAGGGGCCAACGTCCCGACTTTC. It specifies CASSDTGRGANVPTF. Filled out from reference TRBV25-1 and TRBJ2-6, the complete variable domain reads EADIYQTPRYLVIGTGKKITLECSQTMGHDKMYWYQQDPGMELHLIHYSYGVNSTEKGDLSSESTVSRIRTEHFPLTLESARPSHTSQYLCASSDTGRGANVPTFGAGSRLTVL.

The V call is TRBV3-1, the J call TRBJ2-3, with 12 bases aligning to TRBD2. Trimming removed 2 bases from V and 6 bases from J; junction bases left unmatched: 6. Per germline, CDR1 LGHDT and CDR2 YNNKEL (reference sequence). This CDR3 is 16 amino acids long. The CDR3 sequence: CASSQPLAGGVDTQYF. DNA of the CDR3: TGTGCCAGCAGCCAACCACTAGCGGGAGGAGTTGATACGCAGTATTTT.

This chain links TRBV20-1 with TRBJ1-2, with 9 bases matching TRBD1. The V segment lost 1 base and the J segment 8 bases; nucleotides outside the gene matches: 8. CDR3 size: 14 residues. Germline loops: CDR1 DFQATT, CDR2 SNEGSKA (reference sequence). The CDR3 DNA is TGCAGTGCTAGAGGCGGGACAGGGCAGAAGGGCTACACCTTC. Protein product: CSARGGTGQKGYTF.

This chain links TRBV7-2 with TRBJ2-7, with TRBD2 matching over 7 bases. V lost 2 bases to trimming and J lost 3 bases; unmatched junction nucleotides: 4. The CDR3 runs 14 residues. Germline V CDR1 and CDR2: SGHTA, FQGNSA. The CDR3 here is CASSLSGTLYEQYF. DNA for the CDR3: TGTGCCAGCAGCTTAAGCGGGACGCTCTACGAGCAGTACTTC.

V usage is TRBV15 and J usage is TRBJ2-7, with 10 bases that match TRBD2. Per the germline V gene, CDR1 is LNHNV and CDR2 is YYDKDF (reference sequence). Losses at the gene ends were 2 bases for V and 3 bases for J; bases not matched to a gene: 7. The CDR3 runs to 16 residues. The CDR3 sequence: CATSRPQLAGRYEQYF. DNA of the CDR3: TGTGCCACCAGCAGACCTCAACTAGCGGGACGCTACGAGCAGTACTTC.

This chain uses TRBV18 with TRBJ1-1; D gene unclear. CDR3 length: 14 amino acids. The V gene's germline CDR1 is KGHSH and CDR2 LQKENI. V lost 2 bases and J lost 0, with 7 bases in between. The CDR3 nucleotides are TGTGCCAGCTCACCAGAAAATATGAACACTGAAGCTTTCTTT. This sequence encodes CASSPENMNTEAFF.

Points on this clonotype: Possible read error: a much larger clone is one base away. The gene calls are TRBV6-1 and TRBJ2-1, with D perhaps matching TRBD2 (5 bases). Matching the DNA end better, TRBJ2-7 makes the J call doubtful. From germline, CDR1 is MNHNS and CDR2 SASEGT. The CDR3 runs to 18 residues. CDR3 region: CASLIGPLGPSSYNEQYF. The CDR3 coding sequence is TGTGCCAGCCTGATTGGTCCGCTTGGGCCTAGCTCCTACAATGAGCAGTACTTC.

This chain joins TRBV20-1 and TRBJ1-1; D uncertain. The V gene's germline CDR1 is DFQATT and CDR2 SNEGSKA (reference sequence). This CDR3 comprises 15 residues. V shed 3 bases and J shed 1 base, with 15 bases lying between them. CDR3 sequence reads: CSASPGSLGNTEAFF. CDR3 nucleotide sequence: TGCAGTGCTAGTCCGGGGAGTCTTGGGAACACTGAAGCTTTCTTT.

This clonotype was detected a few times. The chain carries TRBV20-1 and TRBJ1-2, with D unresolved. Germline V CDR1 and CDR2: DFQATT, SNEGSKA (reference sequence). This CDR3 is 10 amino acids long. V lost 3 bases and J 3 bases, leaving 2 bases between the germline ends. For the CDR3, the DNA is TGCAGTGCTAGCGACTATGGCTACACCTTC. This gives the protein CSASDYGYTF.

CDR3 sequence reads: CASSLEGLVTYEQYF. CDR3 DNA: TGTGCCAGCAGCTTAGAGGGACTAGTCACGTACGAGCAGTACTTC. V is TRBV7-2 and J is TRBJ2-7; TRBD2 matches 8 bases. The CDR3 is made up of 15 amino acids. With V trimmed by 1 base and J by 4 bases, 6 bases remained unmatched. The V gene's germline CDR1 is SGHTA and CDR2 FQGNSA.

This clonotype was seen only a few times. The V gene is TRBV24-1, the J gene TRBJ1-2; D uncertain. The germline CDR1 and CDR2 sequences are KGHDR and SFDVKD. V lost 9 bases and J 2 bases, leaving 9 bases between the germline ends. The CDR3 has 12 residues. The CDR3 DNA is TGTGCCACCTCGACTGCCAACTATGGCTACACCTTC. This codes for CATSTANYGYTF.

The CDR3 is CSVGAGNQPQHF. Here the CDR3 DNA reads TGCAGCGTAGGTGCTGGCAATCAGCCCCAGCATTTT. The chain is built from TRBV29-1 and TRBJ1-5, with unresolved D. The germline V and J ends were trimmed by 6 bases and 2 bases, with 8 bases remaining between them. The length of the CDR3 is 12 residues. The germline CDR1 and CDR2 sequences are SQVTM and ANQGSEA.

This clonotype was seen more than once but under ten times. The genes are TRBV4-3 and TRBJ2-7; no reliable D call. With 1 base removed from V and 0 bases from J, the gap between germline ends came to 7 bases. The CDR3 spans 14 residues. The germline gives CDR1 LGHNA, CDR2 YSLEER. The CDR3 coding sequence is TGCGCCAGCAGCCAAGGGCCGGTCTCCTACGAGCAGTACTTC. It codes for CASSQGPVSYEQYF.

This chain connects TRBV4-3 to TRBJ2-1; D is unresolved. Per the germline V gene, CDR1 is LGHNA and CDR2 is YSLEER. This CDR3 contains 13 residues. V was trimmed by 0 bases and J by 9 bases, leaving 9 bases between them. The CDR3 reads CASSQDGRREQFF. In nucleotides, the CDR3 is TGCGCCAGCAGCCAAGACGGTCGTCGTGAGCAGTTCTTC.

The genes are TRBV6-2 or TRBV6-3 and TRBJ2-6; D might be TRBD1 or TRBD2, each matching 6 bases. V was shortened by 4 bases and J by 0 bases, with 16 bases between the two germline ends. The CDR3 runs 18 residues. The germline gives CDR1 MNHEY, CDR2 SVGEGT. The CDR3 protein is CASSSIAGHHSGANVLTF. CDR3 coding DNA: TGTGCCAGCAGTTCGATCGCGGGACACCACTCTGGGGCCAACGTCCTGACTTTC.

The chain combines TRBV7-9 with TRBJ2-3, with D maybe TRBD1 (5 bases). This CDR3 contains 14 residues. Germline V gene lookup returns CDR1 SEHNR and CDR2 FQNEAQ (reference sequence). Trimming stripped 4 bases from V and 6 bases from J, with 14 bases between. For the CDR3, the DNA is TGTGCCAGCAGCTCCTCCCGGGCAGGGGATACGCAGTATTTT. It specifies CASSSSRAGDTQYF.

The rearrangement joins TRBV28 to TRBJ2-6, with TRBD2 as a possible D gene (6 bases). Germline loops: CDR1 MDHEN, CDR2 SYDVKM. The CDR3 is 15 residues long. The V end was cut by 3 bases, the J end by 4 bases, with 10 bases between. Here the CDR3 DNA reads TGTGCCAGCAGTTTGAGCGCGGGGGGGGCCAACGTCCTGACTTTC. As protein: CASSLSAGGANVLTF.

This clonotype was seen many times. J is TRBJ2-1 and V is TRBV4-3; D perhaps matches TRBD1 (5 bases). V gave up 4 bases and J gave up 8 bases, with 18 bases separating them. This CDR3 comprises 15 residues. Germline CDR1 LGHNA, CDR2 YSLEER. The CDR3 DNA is TGCGCCAGCAGCCCTCAGGGCAACTTTTATGATGAGCAGTTCTTC. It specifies CASSPQGNFYDEQFF.

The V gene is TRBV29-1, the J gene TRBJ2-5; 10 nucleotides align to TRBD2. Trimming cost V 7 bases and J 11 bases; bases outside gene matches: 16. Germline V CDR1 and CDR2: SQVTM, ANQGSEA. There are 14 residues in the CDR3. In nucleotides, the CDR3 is TGCAGCGGCGCAAAGCGGGAGGGTCACAATGAGCAGTACTTC. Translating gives CSGAKREGHNEQYF.